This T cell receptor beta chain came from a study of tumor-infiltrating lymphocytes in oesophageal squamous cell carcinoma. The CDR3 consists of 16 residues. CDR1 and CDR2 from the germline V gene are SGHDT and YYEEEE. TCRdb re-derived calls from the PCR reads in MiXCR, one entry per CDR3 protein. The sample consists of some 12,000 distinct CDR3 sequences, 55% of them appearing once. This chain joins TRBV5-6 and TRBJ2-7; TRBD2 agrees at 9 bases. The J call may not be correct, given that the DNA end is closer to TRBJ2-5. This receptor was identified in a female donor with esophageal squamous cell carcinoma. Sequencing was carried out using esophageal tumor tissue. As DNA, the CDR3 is TGTGCCAGCAGCCGCGGACTAGCGCGCCTCCAAGAGACCCAGTACTTC. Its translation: CASSRGLARLQETQYF.